This passage covers 6 T cell receptor beta chains from one sample sequenced in a study of blood T cell repertoires in COVID-19. TCRdb's table, derived via immunoSEQ multiplex PCR, lists solely in-frame clones and lacks some. The sample has about 120,000 clones, over 60% seen once; the top ten hold over 6.5%. The source material was peripheral blood. The source of these receptors is a human donor in a cohort sampled during active COVID-19.

The rearrangement links TRBV5-1 to TRBJ1-4, with 9 bases fitting TRBD1. Trimming cost V 4 bases and J 7 bases; bases outside gene matches: 8. The CDR3 contains 15 residues. From germline, CDR1 is SGHRS and CDR2 YFSETQ. The CDR3 DNA reads TGCGCCAGCAGCGATGGACAGGGGATTGCTGAAAAACTGTTTTTT. Its translation is CASSDGQGIAEKLFF.

With respect to this clone: The same CDR3 is also encoded by other DNA sequences in this sample. This chain links TRBV27 with TRBJ2-7, with TRBD1 matching over 7 bases. This CDR3 is 14 amino acids long. Germline-derived CDR1 and CDR2 are MNHEY and SMNVEV (reference sequence). J was trimmed by 3 bases and V by 0 bases; bases with no gene match: 2. CDR3 sequence: CASSLSAGGYEQYF. The CDR3 coding sequence is TGTGCCAGCAGTTTATCGGCAGGGGGCTACGAGCAGTACTTC.

This clone came up a few times. J is TRBJ2-3 and V is TRBV15, with a tentative D call TRBD1 (6 bases). The CDR3 has 18 amino acids. V lost 0 bases and J lost 7, with 23 bases in between. From germline, CDR1 is LNHNV and CDR2 YYDKDF (reference sequence). CDR3 loop: CATSRDWSRDNLGNTQYF. DNA of the CDR3: TGTGCCACCAGCAGAGACTGGAGCCGGGACAACCTGGGAAATACGCAGTATTTT.

The chain has TRBV14 and TRBJ2-3, with D possibly matching TRBD1 (5 bases). CDR3 length: 17 residues. V lost 0 bases, J lost 0 bases, and 13 bases lay in between. From germline, CDR1 is SGHDN and CDR2 FVKESK. CDR3 region: CASSQDLRGTSTDTQYF. CDR3 DNA sequence: TGTGCCAGCAGCCAAGATCTTAGGGGCACTAGCACAGATACGCAGTATTTT.

The V call is TRBV6-1, the J call TRBJ2-7; TRBD2 agrees at 7 bases. This CDR3 contains 15 residues. Germline CDR1 reads MNHNS; CDR2 reads SASEGT. V dropped 2 bases and J dropped 1; count of bases not matched to a gene: 5. CDR3 loop: CASSELGGGSYEQYF. The CDR3 coding sequence is TGTGCCAGCAGTGAATTGGGGGGAGGGTCCTACGAGCAGTACTTC.

This sequence joins TRBV5-1 and TRBJ1-1; D is unclear. From germline, CDR1 is SGHRS and CDR2 YFSETQ. The CDR3 is made up of 15 amino acids. The V and J ends lost 0 bases and 1 base respectively, with 10 bases between them. The CDR3 DNA sequence: TGCGCCAGCAGCTTGGGCGCGGCGGGGAACACTGAAGCTTTCTTT. Encoded protein: CASSLGAAGNTEAFF.